These T cell receptor beta chains were read from a single sample in a study of T cells after yellow fever vaccination. TCRdb recomputed calls from the 5' RACE reads with MiXCR, one row per CDR3 protein. The repertoire has 150,000 to 200,000 distinct CDR3 sequences, approximately 6.7% of them found once; the top ten carry roughly 2.5%. Material: CD4+ T cells sorted from PBMCs, obtained 5 days after the first yellow fever vaccination. These receptors all stem from a man younger than 30 who received the YFV17D yellow fever vaccine. The CDR3 runs from the conserved cysteine through the conserved F or W. Fields, in order: CDR3 DNA, CDR3 protein, clone size, J gene, D gene, V gene. A D gene is named only where the DNA matches it firmly. Clone size, where shown, is once, few, many, or a class for clones that have expanded.

CDR3 DNA: TGTGCCAGCAGCCCCCAAGGAGGGGAAGATACGCAGTATTTT
CDR3 protein: CASSPQGGEDTQYF
clone size: few
J gene: TRBJ2-3
D gene: NA
V gene: TRBV7-2

CDR3 DNA: TGTGCCAGCCTGCGATGGGGAGCCGGCACTGAAGCTTTCTTT
CDR3 protein: CASLRWGAGTEAFF
clone size: few
J gene: TRBJ1-1
D gene: NA
V gene: TRBV27

CDR3 DNA: TGTGCCAGCAGCCCAAGGATATTCGGAGAGACCCAGTACTTC
CDR3 protein: CASSPRIFGETQYF
clone size: many
J gene: TRBJ2-5
D gene: NA
V gene: TRBV11-2

CDR3 DNA: TGTGCCAGTAAATCTTTCTCTGGGGGAGGACAAGCTGAGCAGTTCTTC
CDR3 protein: CASKSFSGGGQAEQFF
clone size: few
J gene: TRBJ2-1
D gene: NA
V gene: TRBV19

CDR3 DNA: TGCGCCAGCACCATTACAGGGTTCACTGAAGCTTTCTTT
CDR3 protein: CASTITGFTEAFF
clone size: many
J gene: TRBJ1-1
D gene: NA
V gene: TRBV5-1

CDR3 DNA: TGTGCCAGCAGCGTAGCTCCAGGGGGCATCAGTGGCTACACCTTC
CDR3 protein: CASSVAPGGISGYTF
clone size: few
J gene: TRBJ1-2
D gene: TRBD1
V gene: TRBV9

CDR3 DNA: TGTGCCAGCGCCAAGGCCCACTCTGGGGCCAACGTCCTGACTTTC
CDR3 protein: CASAKAHSGANVLTF
clone size: many
J gene: TRBJ2-6
D gene: NA
V gene: TRBV28

CDR3 DNA: TGTGCCAGCAGTTTAATGGTGACAGCTAATGAAAAACTGTTTTTT
CDR3 protein: CASSLMVTANEKLFF
clone size: many
J gene: TRBJ1-4
D gene: NA
V gene: TRBV12-3/TRBV12-4

CDR3 DNA: TGTGCCAGCAGTAGGGCTAGCGGGGGAGATACGCAGTATTTT
CDR3 protein: CASSRASGGDTQYF
clone size: many
J gene: TRBJ2-3
D gene: TRBD2
V gene: TRBV27

CDR3 DNA: TGTGCCAGCAGCGTCTCCCTAGCGGGGGGCTTTACAGATACGCAGTATTTT
CDR3 protein: CASSVSLAGGFTDTQYF
clone size: many
J gene: TRBJ2-3
D gene: TRBD2
V gene: TRBV5-6

CDR3 DNA: TGCAGCGTGGGACATCACACGGAAGACACTGAAGCTTTCTTT
CDR3 protein: CSVGHHTEDTEAFF
clone size: many
J gene: TRBJ1-1
D gene: NA
V gene: TRBV29-1

CDR3 DNA: TGTGCCAGCAGTCAGCAGGGAAGCTATGGCTACACCTTC
CDR3 protein: CASSQQGSYGYTF
clone size: many
J gene: TRBJ1-2
D gene: NA
V gene: TRBV3-1

CDR3 DNA: TGCGCCAGCAGCCAGCAAGGGACAGGGGGCAGTGAGCAGTTCTTC
CDR3 protein: CASSQQGTGGSEQFF
clone size: NA
J gene: TRBJ2-1
D gene: TRBD1
V gene: TRBV4-3

CDR3 DNA: TGTGCCAGCAGCACCAGCCGGGGCACAGATACGCAGTATTTT
CDR3 protein: CASSTSRGTDTQYF
clone size: many
J gene: TRBJ2-3
D gene: NA
V gene: TRBV7-9

CDR3 DNA: TGCAGTGCTAGAGATGACGGGTTAGGCGAAAAACTGTTTTTT
CDR3 protein: CSARDDGLGEKLFF
clone size: many
J gene: TRBJ1-4
D gene: NA
V gene: TRBV20-1

CDR3 DNA: TGCAGTGCTAGAGATCCCGGACAGGGGGTTGGAAACACCATATATTTT
CDR3 protein: CSARDPGQGVGNTIYF
clone size: NA
J gene: TRBJ1-3
D gene: TRBD1
V gene: TRBV20-1

CDR3 DNA: TGCAGTGCTAGAAGGAGGGGACTTAGCAATCAGCCCCAGCATTTT
CDR3 protein: CSARRRGLSNQPQHF
clone size: NA
J gene: TRBJ1-5
D gene: NA
V gene: TRBV20-1

CDR3 DNA: TGTGCCAGCAGTTACATGGCCCACACAGATACGCAGTATTTT
CDR3 protein: CASSYMAHTDTQYF
clone size: NA
J gene: TRBJ2-3
D gene: NA
V gene: TRBV6-5

CDR3 DNA: TGTGCCAGCAGTCCGCCGGCAGGGCGTGGAAACACCATATATTTT
CDR3 protein: CASSPPAGRGNTIYF
clone size: many
J gene: TRBJ1-3
D gene: NA
V gene: TRBV12-3/TRBV12-4

CDR3 DNA: TGCGCCAGCAGCTTGGGACTTCGGGACCCCAACCCCTCCTACAATGAGCAGTTCTTC
CDR3 protein: CASSLGLRDPNPSYNEQFF
clone size: many
J gene: TRBJ2-1
D gene: NA
V gene: TRBV5-1

CDR3 DNA: TGTGCCAGCAGCTCCGGACAGGGGCCATGGGGAAACACCATATATTTT
CDR3 protein: CASSSGQGPWGNTIYF
clone size: NA
J gene: TRBJ1-3
D gene: TRBD1
V gene: TRBV5-4

CDR3 DNA: TGTGCCAGCAGTTACTCTGGGACACCTAGCTCCTACGAGCAGTACTTC
CDR3 protein: CASSYSGTPSSYEQYF
clone size: many
J gene: TRBJ2-7
D gene: NA
V gene: TRBV6-5

CDR3 DNA: TGCGCCAGCAGCTTGAGCGCGAGCTCCTATAATTCACCCCTCCACTTT
CDR3 protein: CASSLSASSYNSPLHF
clone size: few
J gene: TRBJ1-6
D gene: NA
V gene: TRBV5-1

CDR3 DNA: TGTGCCACCAGTGACCCTCGTTGGGAGTTCCAAGAGACCCAGTACTTC
CDR3 protein: CATSDPRWEFQETQYF
clone size: few
J gene: TRBJ2-5
D gene: NA
V gene: TRBV24-1

CDR3 DNA: TGCGCCAGCAGCCCTCGATCTGGGTGGAGGCTTATCACAGATACGCAGTATTTT
CDR3 protein: CASSPRSGWRLITDTQYF
clone size: many
J gene: TRBJ2-3
D gene: NA
V gene: TRBV5-1

CDR3 DNA: TGTGCCAGCAGGGGAACACAGGGATCCACTGAAGCTTTCTTT
CDR3 protein: CASRGTQGSTEAFF
clone size: few
J gene: TRBJ1-1
D gene: NA
V gene: TRBV7-3

CDR3 DNA: TGCAGCGTAGCCGGAACAGGGAAGAATCAGCCCCAGCATTTT
CDR3 protein: CSVAGTGKNQPQHF
clone size: many
J gene: TRBJ1-5
D gene: NA
V gene: TRBV29-1

CDR3 DNA: TGTGCCACCAGTGATCCCGGACAGAAATTACCCGGGGAGCTGTTTTTT
CDR3 protein: CATSDPGQKLPGELFF
clone size: few
J gene: TRBJ2-2
D gene: NA
V gene: TRBV24-1